One T cell receptor beta chain is described in this entry. This entry comes from a study of blood T cell repertoires in COVID-19. The wider study: Acute-phase and convalescent COVID-19 samples originated in the United States, Italy and Spain. The analysed material was cDNA or gDNA that came from T cells, B-cell-depleted T cells, or PBMCs.

Per the original methods: Counts of nucleated cells, estimated from reference gene primer amplification, were obtained. Measured with immunoSEQ multiplex PCR; TCRdb has only the in-frame clones, and not every one. That table furnishes V, J and clone size, whereas the DNA furnished D and trimming. The table has roughly 230,000 clones, 84% seen once. Germline CDR1 SGHNT, CDR2 YYREEE (reference sequence). The V and J ends lost 4 bases and 0 bases respectively, with 14 bases between them. The CDR3 runs to 15 residues. This receptor was identified in a middle-aged man with acute or convalescent COVID-19. Sequencing used peripheral blood. This chain connects TRBV5-4 to TRBJ2-7, with a weak D call TRBD1 (6 bases). The CDR3 DNA sequence: TGTGCCAGCAGCCCGGGACACCAGTTCTCCTACGAGCAGTACTTC. It translates to CASSPGHQFSYEQYF.